These T cell receptor beta chains were read from a single sample in a study of cytotoxic CD8 clonotypes in ibrutinib-treated CLL. Clones were sequenced by immunoSEQ multiplex PCR, and TCRdb holds only the in-frame ones, with some missing. Of some 310,000 clones listed, around four fifths are singletons. Sequenced here: PBMCs, sampled before ibrutinib treatment. The receptors stem from a human donor with chronic lymphocytic leukemia. CDR3s include the opening cysteine and the closing phenylalanine or tryptophan. D genes are given only for firm matches. The listing skips clone size in some rows; elsewhere it reads once, few, many or a size class.

NA	TRBV7-6	TRBJ2-1	NA	TGTGCCAGCAGCTTAGGCGGTTATGAGCAGTTCTTC	CASSLGGYEQFF
NA	TRBV6-5	TRBJ1-5	NA	TGTGCCAGCAGTTACTCGAGCAGAAATCAGCCCCAGCATTTT	CASSYSSRNQPQHF
NA	TRBV30	TRBJ2-1	NA	TGTGCCTGGGGTCCTCCCGGGGCAGCGGGACAGTACAATGAGCAGTTCTTC	CAWGPPGAAGQYNEQFF
NA	TRBV11-2	TRBJ2-7	NA	TGTGCCAGCAGCTTATTGTGGTGGGATCCCACGGGGGAGCAGTACTTC	CASSLLWWDPTGEQYF
NA	TRBV19	TRBJ1-2	NA	TGTGCCAGTAGTATAGTGGGCCTGCAGGGCTACACCTTC	CASSIVGLQGYTF
NA	TRBV5-1	TRBJ2-2	NA	TGCGCCAGCAGCTTGGTCTTCCAGATCCACGGGGAGCTGTTTTTT	CASSLVFQIHGELFF
NA	TRBV5-1	TRBJ1-3	NA	TGCGCCAGCAGCTTGGCCGAGTTAATCTCTGGAAACACCATATATTTT	CASSLAELISGNTIYF
NA	TRBV30	TRBJ2-3	NA	TGTGCCTGGAGTTTCATTGCAGGGCCCACAGATACGCAGTATTTT	CAWSFIAGPTDTQYF
NA	TRBV7-6	TRBJ1-3	NA	TGTGCCAGCAGCTTAACAGGCGGTGGATCTCGAAACACCATATATTTT	CASSLTGGGSRNTIYF
TRBD1	TRBV7-2	TRBJ2-5	NA	TGTGCCAGCAGCTTAGCGGGGACAGGGGGCGCACCCCAAGAGACCCAGTACTTC	CASSLAGTGGAPQETQYF
NA	TRBV7-8	TRBJ2-1	few	TGTGCCAGCAGCTTAGCGCTACGAGAGCAGTTCTTC	CASSLALREQFF
TRBD2	TRBV4-1	TRBJ2-3	NA	TGCGCCAGCAGCCAGACCGGACTAGCGGGGGCAGATACGCAGTATTTT	CASSQTGLAGADTQYF
NA	TRBV4-3	TRBJ1-5	few	TGCGCCAGCAGCCAAGATAGGGTAGGCAGTCAGCCCCAGCATTTT	CASSQDRVGSQPQHF
TRBD1	TRBV6-1	TRBJ1-1	NA	TGTGCCAGCAGTGAATGGGACAGGGGCTACACTGAAGCTTTCTTT	CASSEWDRGYTEAFF
NA	TRBV7-9	TRBJ2-1	NA	TGTGCCAGCAGCGCCCAGACGGCCGACACCAATGAGCAGTTCTTC	CASSAQTADTNEQFF
NA	TRBV7-2	TRBJ1-1	NA	TGTGCCAGCAGCATCGTCCCGGGACTTTCAAGGGGGACTGAAGCTTTCTTT	CASSIVPGLSRGTEAFF
NA	TRBV28	TRBJ2-7	NA	TGTGCCAGCAGTGTGACTAGTCCCCACGAGCAGTACTTC	CASSVTSPHEQYF
NA	TRBV7-6	TRBJ1-3	NA	TGTGCCAGCAGCTTAGGCATAGACACCATATATTTT	CASSLGIDTIYF
TRBD2	TRBV14	TRBJ2-7	NA	TGTGCCAGCAGTGTATGGCTAGCGGCGCGATACGAGCAGTACTTC	CASSVWLAARYEQYF
NA	TRBV7-7	TRBJ2-3	NA	TGTGCTAGCAGCCAGAGGGCAGGGATCACAGATACGCAGTATTTT	CASSQRAGITDTQYF
NA	TRBV29-1	TRBJ2-3	NA	TGCAGCAACCAGCCCCTAGGGACAGATACGCAGTATTTT	CSNQPLGTDTQYF